The clone carrying this T cell receptor beta chain has only one observation. The data were taken from a study of blood T cell repertoires in COVID-19. As for the study in general: COVID-19 samples, acute and convalescent, were from the United States, Italy and Spain. T cells, B-cell-depleted T cells, or PBMCs provided the cDNA or gDNA that served as material.

In the original analysis: From reference gene primer amplification, estimates of nucleated cell counts were derived. This table comes from immunoSEQ multiplex PCR, and its TCRdb copy is limited to in-frame clones, with some not included. The V and J calls and clone size are taken from that table; D and trimming were inferred from the DNA. Among tens of thousands of clones listed, more than 75% were seen once. This CDR3 is 11 amino acids long. Trimming stripped 3 bases from V and 7 bases from J, with 5 bases between. Germline assignment: CDR1 LNHDA and CDR2 SQIVND (reference sequence). V is TRBV19 and J is TRBJ2-3; D remains ambiguous. The sample was peripheral blood. The source of this sequence is a human donor in a cohort sampled during active COVID-19. CDR3: CASSILNTQYF. The CDR3 DNA reads as TGTGCCAGTAGTATCTTAAATACGCAGTATTTT.